This T cell receptor (beta chain) was documented in a study of Ad26.COV2.S vaccination and SARS-CoV-2 variants. Across the whole study: Sample donor was a member of the COV1001 Ad26.COV2.S trial arm. The study's findings and limits: Total T cell responses were possibly underestimated by TCR breadth and depth analyses. Reportedly, spike-specific CD8+ and CD4+ T cell responses achieved substantial breadth once vaccination had taken place.

Regarding this clone: Its target is not known. The germline gene is not matched at one end of the junction; a read error may be the cause.

Assay: immunoSEQ multiplex PCR; the TCRdb copy retains only in-frame clones and omits some. Here the sample spans around 450,000 clones, 75% to 95% being singletons. From germline, CDR1 is LGHNA and CDR2 YNFKEQ. The CDR3 is made up of 16 amino acids. Treatment reported: approximately 18 received Ad26.COV2.S at low or high dose, single or two shots; five or six received placebo; per-sample allocation not given. Sampling was performed 63 days after the first vaccine or placebo injection. SARS-CoV-2 spike from the Wuhan strain was encoded by the vaccine, an Ad26 vector. The source material was peripheral blood, sampled in a trial of Ad26.COV2.S vaccine versus placebo. This clonotype was obtained from a person between 18 and 65 years old who received the Ad26.COV2.S COVID-19 vaccine or a placebo. This chain uses TRBV4-2 with TRBJ2-3; a possible D gene is TRBD2 (5 bases). DNA of the CDR3: TGTGCCAGCAGACAAGAAGTCGGTTGGAGCGGAGATACGCAGTATTTT. It specifies CASRQEVGWSGDTQYF.